The entry below describes one TCR beta chain. These data come from a study of shared clonotypes between healthy human individuals. Here immunoSEQ multiplex PCR was the method, and the copy in TCRdb shows in-frame clones only, minus some. Of approximately 2.5 million clones listed, 90% to 95% were seen once; the top ten hold under 0.15%. Looked up from germline, CDR1 is SGHTS and CDR2 is YDEGEE. V was shortened by 0 bases and J by 2 bases, with 16 bases between the two germline ends. The CDR3 spans 17 residues. The receptor was derived from a young man in good health. J is TRBJ2-3 and V is TRBV5-8; no reliable D call. Sequencing was carried out using naive CD4+ T cells sorted from blood. Subset indicated: CD45RA+ positively selected. CDR3 amino acids: CASSLVLAGYHTDTQYF. In DNA, the CDR3 is TGTGCCAGCAGCTTGGTCTTAGCTGGATACCACACAGATACGCAGTATTTT. Complete variable domain (other parts from reference TRBV5-8 and TRBJ2-3): EAGVTQSPTHLIKTRGQQATLRCSPISGHTSVYWYQQALGLGLQFLLWYDEGEERNRGNFPPRFSGRQFPNYSSELNVNALELEDSALYLCASSLVLAGYHTDTQYFGPGTRLTVL.